Below are 19 T cell receptor beta chains sequenced from a single sample in a study of blood T cell repertoires in COVID-19. TCRdb's copy holds only in-frame clones and misses some; the assay was immunoSEQ multiplex PCR. The table includes 150,000 to 200,000 clones, about 88% detected once. Sequenced material: peripheral blood. These receptors came from a human donor in a cohort sampled during active COVID-19.

J is TRBJ1-1 and V is TRBV28; perhaps TRBD1 as D (6 bases). This CDR3 has 15 amino acids. Between the trimmed V and J ends, which lost 5 bases and 6 bases, there was a span of 19 bases. Germline CDR1 reads MDHEN; CDR2 reads SYDVKM. The CDR3 coding sequence is TGTGCCAGCAGTGGACCGGGACAACTCCGCTCTGAAGCTTTCTTT. Its protein product is CASSGPGQLRSEAFF.

V and J are TRBV7-2 and TRBJ1-1; weak D call: TRBD1 (6 bases). The CDR3 has 14 residues. Trimming removed 5 bases at V and 4 bases at J, with 14 bases between. Germline CDR1 is SGHTA and CDR2 is FQGNSA. The CDR3, as DNA: TGTGCCAGCAGCAAGACAGGCTTGGGCACTGAAGCTTTCTTT. Its protein product is CASSKTGLGTEAFF. The whole variable domain, filled in from reference TRBV7-2 and TRBJ1-1, reads GAGVSQSPSNKVTEKGKDVELRCDPISGHTALYWYRQSLGQGLEFLIYFQGNSAPDKSGLPSDRFSAERTGGSVSTLTIQRTQQEDSAVYLCASSKTGLGTEAFFGQGTRLTVV.

V gene TRBV6-1 combines with J gene TRBJ1-5; TRBD1 matches 7 bases. V trimming: 3 bases; J trimming: 6 bases; junction bases outside the gene matches: 8. There are 15 residues in the CDR3. The V gene's germline CDR1 is MNHNS and CDR2 SASEGT. The CDR3 DNA reads as TGTGCCAGCAGTGACATGCAGGGGGTGGCTCAGCCCCAGCATTTT. Encoded protein: CASSDMQGVAQPQHF.

The J gene is TRBJ1-2, the V gene TRBV5-6, with 7 bases that match TRBD1. The CDR3 totals 14 residues. V was clipped by 3 bases and J by 4 bases; unmatched bases: 6. Germline CDR1 is SGHDT and CDR2 is YYEEEE. CDR3 region: CASSSGQLGYGYTF. The CDR3 nucleotides read TGTGCCAGCAGCTCGGGACAGCTGGGCTATGGCTACACCTTC.

The rearrangement joins TRBV15 to TRBJ1-4, with TRBD1 matching 10 bases. This CDR3 has 15 amino acids. Losses at the gene ends were 5 bases for V and 5 bases for J; bases not matched to a gene: 5. CDR1 LNHNV and CDR2 YYDKDF come from the germline V gene (reference sequence). DNA for the CDR3: TGTGCCACCAGCGGGACAGGGGCGGTAAATGAAAAACTGTTTTTT. It is translated as CATSGTGAVNEKLFF.

V gene TRBV5-1 combines with J gene TRBJ2-1; D is unclear. V was cut by 0 bases and J by 9 bases, with 10 bases left in between. Germline-derived CDR1 and CDR2 are SGHRS and YFSETQ. The CDR3 covers 13 residues. CDR3 protein: CASSLDVLSEQFF. DNA of the CDR3: TGCGCCAGCAGCTTGGACGTCCTGAGTGAGCAGTTCTTC.

The V and J genes are TRBV15 and TRBJ2-5, with unresolved D. V was clipped by 1 base and J by 2 bases, with 17 bases between them. Germline CDR1 and CDR2: LNHNV and YYDKDF (reference sequence). The CDR3 has 17 amino acids. The CDR3 DNA is TGTGCCACCAGCAGAGGTCTGGCGAAAAGAGGACAAGAGACCCAGTACTTC. It translates to CATSRGLAKRGQETQYF. Complete variable domain (other parts from reference TRBV15 and TRBJ2-5): DAMVIQNPRYQVTQFGKPVTLSCSQTLNHNVMYWYQQKSSQAPKLLFHYYDKDFNNEADTPDNFQSRRPNTSFCFLDIRSPGLGDTAMYLCATSRGLAKRGQETQYFGPGTRLLVL.

This chain connects TRBV5-4 to TRBJ1-2, with 10 bases aligning to TRBD1. Germline V gene lookup returns CDR1 SGHNT and CDR2 YYREEE (reference sequence). This CDR3 spans 16 amino acids. Germline trimming cut 3 bases from V and 0 bases from J; bases unmatched to any gene: 5. CDR3 bases: TGTGCCAGCAGCTCGGGACAGGGGAGAACTAACTATGGCTACACCTTC. Its translation is CASSSGQGRTNYGYTF.

This clone appeared a single time. The rearrangement joins TRBV5-1 to TRBJ2-3; 12 bases align to TRBD2. V shed 4 bases and J 6 bases; nucleotides not matched to a gene: 15. CDR3 length: 18 residues. The germline gives CDR1 SGHRS, CDR2 YFSETQ. In DNA form, the CDR3 reads TGCGCCAGCAGCCCGAGACCTAGCGGGGGGGCCTCCGGGGATACGCAGTATTTT. Its translation is CASSPRPSGGASGDTQYF.

This chain connects TRBV5-1 to TRBJ1-3, with no clear D. CDR3 size: 15 residues. Germline lookup yields CDR1 SGHRS and CDR2 YFSETQ. Trimming pared 3 bases from V and 2 bases from J, leaving 12 bases between. CDR3 protein: CASSSQGGAGNTIYF. The CDR3 nucleotides read TGCGCCAGCAGCTCCCAAGGTGGAGCTGGAAACACCATATATTTT.

The chain is built from TRBV28 and TRBJ1-3; 7 bases agree with TRBD1. CDR1 is MDHEN and CDR2 is SYDVKM in the germline V gene. CDR3 length: 17 amino acids. V lost 5 bases, J lost 2 bases, and 12 bases stayed unmatched. This CDR3 is CASSTQSPGGPGNTIYF. The CDR3 DNA is TGTGCCAGCAGTACTCAATCCCCAGGGGGTCCTGGAAACACCATATATTTT. Drawing the rest from reference TRBV28 and TRBJ1-3, the complete variable domain is DVKVTQSSRYLVKRTGEKVFLECVQDMDHENMFWYRQDPGLGLRLIYFSYDVKMKEKGDIPEGYSVSREKKERFSLILESASTNQTSMYLCASSTQSPGGPGNTIYFGEGSWLTVV.

V usage is TRBV14 and J usage is TRBJ1-1; perhaps TRBD1 as D (5 bases). Per germline, CDR1 SGHDN and CDR2 FVKESK. V gave up 5 bases and J gave up 0 bases, with 10 bases separating them. CDR3 length equals 14 residues. The CDR3 nucleotides read TGTGCCAGCAGCATTGCAGGGCTGAACACTGAAGCTTTCTTT. This codes for CASSIAGLNTEAFF.

This clone appeared once. The rearrangement links TRBV29-1 to TRBJ1-5; 7 bases line up with TRBD1. The CDR3 is 14 residues long. Germline V gene data show CDR1 as SQVTM and CDR2 as ANQGSEA. J was trimmed by 2 bases and V by 4 bases; bases with no gene match: 5. The CDR3 here is CSVATGDGNQPQHF. CDR3 in DNA: TGCAGCGTTGCAACAGGGGATGGCAATCAGCCCCAGCATTTT.

The rearrangement joins TRBV24-1 to TRBJ2-3; D remains unclear. The CDR3 totals 15 residues. The V end lost 4 bases, the J end lost 1 base, and 11 bases lay between the germline ends. CDR1 is KGHDR and CDR2 is SFDVKD in the germline V gene. The CDR3 DNA sequence: TGTGCCACCAGTGACGCCAGAAGCGGCACAGATACGCAGTATTTT. Translation gives CATSDARSGTDTQYF.

The chain links TRBV5-6 to TRBJ2-7; tentatively, D is TRBD1 (6 bases). Between the trimmed V and J ends, which lost 4 bases and 3 bases, there was a span of 11 bases. The germline V gene has CDR1 SGHDT and CDR2 YYEEEE. The CDR3 totals 13 residues. CDR3 region: CASSATGLYEQYF. Written as DNA, the CDR3 is TGTGCCAGCAGCGCGACAGGCCTCTACGAGCAGTACTTC.

J is TRBJ2-7 and V is TRBV7-8; TRBD1 matches 12 bases. This CDR3 is 14 amino acids long. V trimming: 5 bases; J trimming: 6 bases; junction bases outside the gene matches: 5. CDR1 and CDR2 (germline): SGHVS, FQNEAQ. The chain's CDR3 is CASSRGTGGGEQYF. In nucleotides, the CDR3 is TGTGCCAGCAGCCGAGGGACAGGGGGCGGCGAGCAGTACTTC.

This clone was counted a single time. The chain joins TRBV4-1 to TRBJ1-3; D is possibly TRBD1 (6 bases). Germline V gene sequence: CDR1 MGHRA, CDR2 YSYEKL. V was pared by 0 bases and J by 4 bases, with 16 bases between. The CDR3 sequence is 17 residues long. In DNA form, the CDR3 reads TGCGCCAGCAGCCAAGATCCGGCCCAGGGGAGCGGAAACACCATATATTTT. It yields the protein CASSQDPAQGSGNTIYF.

The gene calls are TRBV25-1 and TRBJ2-2; 10 bases align to TRBD2. Germline CDR1 is MGHDK and CDR2 is SYGVNS. There are 17 residues in the CDR3. The junction had 4 bases not matched to a gene; V was cut back by 1 base and J by 2 bases. CDR3 region: CASSESKRGGNTGELFF. The CDR3 nucleotides read TGTGCCAGCAGTGAATCGAAGCGGGGGGGAAACACCGGGGAGCTGTTTTTT.

The J gene is TRBJ2-1, the V gene TRBV9; 9 bases map to TRBD1. The CDR3 is 14 amino acids. Germline V gene data show CDR1 as SGDLS and CDR2 as YYNGEE. Germline trimming cut 0 bases from V and 8 bases from J; bases unmatched to any gene: 3. The CDR3 bases are TGTGCCAGCAGCGTAGGGACAGGGGACGATGAGCAGTTCTTC. The encoded protein is CASSVGTGDDEQFF.